This entry is about one T cell receptor beta chain. The data stem from a study of blood T cell repertoires in COVID-19. Study in general: The United States, Italy and Spain provided the acute and convalescent COVID-19 samples.

The ends were cut back, 1 base at V and 6 bases at J, with 15 bases in the middle. CDR1 is SEHNR and CDR2 is FQNEAQ in the germline V gene (reference sequence). The length of the CDR3 is 15 residues. In the authors' workflow: Nucleated cell number was recorded as an estimate derived from reference gene primer amplification. This table comes from immunoSEQ multiplex PCR, and its TCRdb copy is limited to in-frame clones, with some not included. Clone size and the V and J calls come from that table; the DNA yielded D and trimming. The table records about 21,000 clones, 87% of them present only once. The chain combines TRBV7-9 with TRBJ1-2; D remains ambiguous. The source is a human donor with active COVID-19. The donor label of this sample is uncertain. The source material was peripheral blood. The CDR3: CASSLEEGITNGYTF. In nucleotides, the CDR3 is TGTGCCAGCAGCTTAGAGGAGGGAATAACGAATGGCTACACCTTC.